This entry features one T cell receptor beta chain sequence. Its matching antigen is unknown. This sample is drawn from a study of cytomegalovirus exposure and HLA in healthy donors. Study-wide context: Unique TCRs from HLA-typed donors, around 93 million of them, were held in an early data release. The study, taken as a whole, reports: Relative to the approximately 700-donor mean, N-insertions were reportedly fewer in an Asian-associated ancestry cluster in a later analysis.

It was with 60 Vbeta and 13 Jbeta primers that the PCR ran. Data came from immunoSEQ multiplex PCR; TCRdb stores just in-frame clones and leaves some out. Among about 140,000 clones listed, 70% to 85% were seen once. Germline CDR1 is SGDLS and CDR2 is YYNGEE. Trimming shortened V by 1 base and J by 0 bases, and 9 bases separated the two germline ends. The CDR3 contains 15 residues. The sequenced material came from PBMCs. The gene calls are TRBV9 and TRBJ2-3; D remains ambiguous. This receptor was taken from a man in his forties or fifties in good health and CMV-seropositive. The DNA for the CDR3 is TGTGCCAGCAGCGTATCCAGTTCTAGCACAGATACGCAGTATTTT. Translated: CASSVSSSSTDTQYF.